This passage covers 29 T cell receptor beta chains from one sample sequenced in a study of T-cell memory formation after mild COVID-19. TCRdb itself ran the 5' RACE reads through MiXCR, one entry per CDR3 protein. The top ten clones hold roughly 13% of a sample with around 120,000 distinct CDR3 sequences, about a sixth of them seen once. Input material: PBMCs or a T cell subset sorted from them (not recorded which). Receptors originate from an adult woman who had mild COVID-19 (a few samples of this study predate the infection). Cell type and time point are not known.

The V call is TRBV7-6, the J call TRBJ2-3, with 11 bases identical to TRBD2. After removal of 0 bases from V and 4 bases from J, the junction contained 18 bases not matched to a gene. The germline CDR1 and CDR2 sequences are SGHVS and FNYEAQ. This CDR3 is 21 amino acids long. Written as DNA, the CDR3 is TGTGCCAGCAGCTTAGCCCCCATACTAGCGGGGGCCACCCTCAGCGCAGATACGCAGTATTTT. This encodes CASSLAPILAGATLSADTQYF. The entire variable domain, with the rest obtained from reference TRBV7-6 and TRBJ2-3, is as follows: GAGVSQSPRYKVTKRGQDVALRCDPISGHVSLYWYRQALGQGPEFLTYFNYEAQQDKSGLPNDRFSAERPEGSISTLTIQRTEQRDSAMYRCASSLAPILAGATLSADTQYFGPGTRLTVL.

This clonotype was detected a few times. The J gene is TRBJ1-6, the V gene TRBV7-3; tentatively, D is TRBD1 (5 bases). CDR3 size: 17 residues. Deletions cut 1 base from V and 8 bases from J, with 18 bases between. The germline V gene encodes CDR1 SGHTA and CDR2 FQGTGA. The CDR3 loop reads CASSLKVPGQGYSPLHF. The CDR3 DNA follows: TGTGCCAGCAGCTTAAAGGTCCCGGGCCAGGGATATTCACCCCTCCACTTT.

This clonotype was seen just once. The chain uses TRBV10-3 and TRBJ1-1, with 7 bases matching TRBD1. CDR1 is ENHRY, CDR2 SYGVKD, per germline. The CDR3 loop spans 16 amino acids. The J segment lost 8 bases and the V segment lost 6 bases, leaving 18 bases of the junction unmatched. The CDR3 nucleotides are TGTGCCATCAGGGCTCTTGGGTACCCGCGGACAGGCGAAGCTTTCTTT. Its translation is CAIRALGYPRTGEAFF.

This clonotype was seen only a few times. The genes are TRBV27 and TRBJ1-1, with D maybe TRBD1 (5 bases). V lost 4 bases and J lost 4, with 16 bases in between. Germline CDR1 reads MNHEY; CDR2 reads SMNVEV (reference sequence). The CDR3 runs to 15 residues. This chain's CDR3 is CASSSGGGGVTEAFF. In DNA form, the CDR3 reads TGTGCCAGCAGTTCGGGTGGTGGGGGGGTCACTGAAGCTTTCTTT.

V and J are TRBV5-6 and TRBJ2-1; 8 bases are shared with TRBD1. Germline V gene data show CDR1 as SGHDT and CDR2 as YYEEEE. This CDR3 has 15 residues. V gave up 2 bases and J gave up 6 bases; unmatched junction bases: 7. The CDR3 sequence: CASSFVAGGINEQFF. The CDR3 DNA reads TGTGCCAGCAGCTTTGTGGCAGGGGGCATCAATGAGCAGTTCTTC.

The genes are TRBV29-1 and TRBJ2-3, with TRBD1 identical over 8 bases. The germline gives CDR1 SQVTM, CDR2 ANQGSEA. The CDR3 runs 15 residues. J lost 5 bases, V lost 7 bases, and 14 bases had no gene match. This chain's CDR3 is CSADGRAGGEDTQYF. The CDR3 nucleotides read TGCAGCGCTGACGGTCGGGCAGGGGGCGAAGATACGCAGTATTTT.

The chain combines TRBV4-3 with TRBJ1-2, with D unresolved. Trimming took 7 bases from V and 0 from J, leaving 15 bases between them. Germline loops: CDR1 LGHNA, CDR2 YSLEER. The CDR3 consists of 15 residues. As DNA, the CDR3 is TGCGCCAGCACCGATAGTGCCGGGGCTAACTATGGCTACACCTTC. The encoded protein is CASTDSAGANYGYTF.

Ten or more counts support this clonotype. The chain combines TRBV4-3 with TRBJ2-7; no firm D call. Trimming pared 4 bases from V and 1 base from J, leaving 8 bases between. The germline CDR1 and CDR2 sequences are LGHNA and YSLEER. This CDR3 spans 13 amino acids. The CDR3 protein is CASSLSGSYEQYF. As DNA, the CDR3 is TGCGCCAGCAGCCTCTCTGGGTCCTACGAGCAGTACTTC.

The rearrangement links TRBV6-6 to TRBJ2-5; D possibly corresponds to TRBD2 (6 bases). The CDR3 covers 15 residues. Germline CDR1 and CDR2: MNHNY and SVGAGI (reference sequence). Trimming stripped 0 bases from V and 4 bases from J, with 12 bases between. CDR3 amino acids: CASSYSGGKAETQYF. The CDR3 nucleotides read TGTGCCAGCAGTTACTCCGGCGGGAAGGCAGAGACCCAGTACTTC.

In this sample, this clonotype turned up many times. A much larger clone lies one base from this, so it may be a read error. DNA of the CDR3: TGTGCCAGCAGCCAAGTAGGCGAGCAGTACTTC. Protein product: CASSQVGEQYF. The chain recombines TRBV3-1 with TRBJ2-7; no clear D gene. CDR1 and CDR2 from the germline V gene are LGHDT and YNNKEL (reference sequence). The CDR3 is 11 residues long. V shed 1 base and J shed 6 bases, with 4 bases lying between them.

The chain recombines TRBV19 with TRBJ1-5; 7 nucleotides match TRBD1. V shed 8 bases, J shed 2 bases, and the junction held 18 bases outside the gene matches. In germline, CDR1 is LNHDA, CDR2 SQIVND (reference sequence). This CDR3 is built from 18 residues. The CDR3 protein is CASARRTQGSVGNQPQHF. CDR3 nucleotide sequence: TGTGCCAGTGCTCGCCGGACACAGGGGTCGGTAGGCAATCAGCCCCAGCATTTT.

The rearrangement links TRBV5-1 to TRBJ1-2, with TRBD1 matching 7 bases. The CDR3 totals 14 residues. Germline V lookup: CDR1 SGHRS, CDR2 YFSETQ. Germline trimming cut 6 bases from V and 2 bases from J; bases unmatched to any gene: 7. In nucleotides, the CDR3 is TGCGCCAGCACCCGGGACAGCTTAAACTATGGCTACACCTTC. Residues: CASTRDSLNYGYTF.

This clonotype appeared a few times. In nucleotides, the CDR3 is TGTGCCAGTAGTATCTGGACTAGCGGGACAGATACGCAGTATTTT. It translates to CASSIWTSGTDTQYF. V is TRBV19 and J is TRBJ2-3; TRBD2 agrees at 11 bases. J gave up 3 bases and V 3 bases, and 2 bases lay outside the gene matches. The germline gives CDR1 LNHDA, CDR2 SQIVND (reference sequence). The CDR3 loop spans 15 amino acids.

The CDR3 bases are TGCAGTGCTAGAGATAGGGGCTACTATGGCTACACCTTC. This gives the protein CSARDRGYYGYTF. The chain couples TRBV20-1 to TRBJ1-2; a weak D match, TRBD1 (5 bases). V was pared by 0 bases and J by 3 bases, with 8 bases between. Germline V gene data show CDR1 as DFQATT and CDR2 as SNEGSKA (reference sequence). The CDR3 has 13 amino acids.

This clonotype was seen more than once but under ten times. This chain links TRBV5-1 with TRBJ2-7, with D possibly matching TRBD1 (6 bases). Germline V gene data show CDR1 as SGHRS and CDR2 as YFSETQ. The V gene lost 3 bases and the J gene lost 2 bases, with 18 bases spanning the gap. This CDR3 has 16 residues. CDR3 bases: TGCGCCAGCAGCTCCCGCCGTACGGGACACCCCTACGAGCAGTACTTC. The encoded protein is CASSSRRTGHPYEQYF.

A few counts support this clonotype. This chain uses TRBV4-1 with TRBJ2-7, with a tentative D call TRBD2 (5 bases). The V gene lost 1 base and the J gene lost 0 bases, with 19 bases spanning the gap. Germline V gene data show CDR1 as MGHRA and CDR2 as YSYEKL. The CDR3 runs to 18 residues. CDR3 in amino acids: CASSQASKGATSSYEQYF. In DNA form, the CDR3 reads TGCGCCAGCAGCCAAGCCTCTAAGGGAGCTACGAGCTCCTACGAGCAGTACTTC.

This rearrangement joins TRBV2 to TRBJ1-1; D is undetermined. CDR3 size: 13 residues. V was shortened by 1 base and J by 1 base, with 4 bases between the two germline ends. Germline values: CDR1 SNHLY, CDR2 FYNNEI. The CDR3 protein is CASSEGRNTEAFF. The DNA for the CDR3 is TGTGCCAGCAGTGAAGGGCGGAACACTGAAGCTTTCTTT.

The chain is built from TRBV15 and TRBJ1-2; the match to TRBD1 covers 9 bases. This CDR3 contains 17 residues. V lost 0 bases and J lost 1; bases outside the gene matches: 6. CDR1 and CDR2 from the germline V gene are LNHNV and YYDKDF (reference sequence). The CDR3, as DNA: TGTGCCACCAGCAGAGAGGGACAGGGATGGATTAACTATGGCTACACCTTC. Amino acid sequence: CATSREGQGWINYGYTF.

This clonotype has more than one count but fewer than ten. This chain joins TRBV9 and TRBJ2-1, with 9 bases aligning to TRBD2. Trimming removed 0 bases from V and 8 bases from J; junction bases left unmatched: 6. The CDR3 loop spans 15 amino acids. Germline loops: CDR1 SGDLS, CDR2 YYNGEE. This CDR3 reads CASSVDLSGGYEQFF. The CDR3, as DNA: TGTGCCAGCAGCGTAGATTTAAGCGGGGGGTATGAGCAGTTCTTC.

CDR3 sequence (DNA): TGTGCCAGCAGCCCTGGACTGGAATCAGGGTGGGAGACCCAGTACTTC. Translating gives CASSPGLESGWETQYF. The rearrangement links TRBV7-7 to TRBJ2-5; either TRBD1 or TRBD2 may supply D (5 bases each). The CDR3 runs to 16 residues. Looked up from germline, CDR1 is SSHAT and CDR2 is FNYEAQ (reference sequence). V was trimmed by 5 bases and J by 5 bases, leaving 21 bases between them.

The chain links TRBV14 to TRBJ2-1; 12 bases line up with TRBD2. Germline V CDR1 and CDR2: SGHDN, FVKESK. V was clipped by 4 bases and J by 4 bases; unmatched bases: 5. CDR3 size: 16 residues. CDR3 nucleotides: TGTGCCAGCAGCCCCACTCTAGCGGGAGGGTACAATGAGCAGTTCTTC. This sequence encodes CASSPTLAGGYNEQFF.

This clonotype was observed many times. The gene calls are TRBV5-1 and TRBJ2-2, with 9 bases lining up with TRBD1. Unmatched junction bases numbered 7, after V lost 4 bases and J lost 15 bases. Germline CDR1 and CDR2: SGHRS and YFSETQ. CDR3 size: 12 residues. This chain's CDR3 is CASSRGQGSMFF. In nucleotides, the CDR3 is TGCGCCAGCAGCCGGGGACAGGGTTCGATGTTTTTT.

CDR3 region: CASSLVQVNSRDEQFF. CDR3 DNA: TGTGCCAGCAGCTTAGTGCAGGTCAACTCTCGGGATGAGCAGTTCTTC. The chain joins TRBV7-9 to TRBJ2-1; D is uncertain. Trimming shortened V by 1 base and J by 8 bases, and 18 bases separated the two germline ends. This CDR3 comprises 16 residues. CDR1 is SEHNR, CDR2 FQNEAQ, per germline (reference sequence).

This clonotype was counted between two and nine times. The chain has TRBV4-3 and TRBJ2-6; D not certain. This CDR3 has 16 residues. Germline V lookup: CDR1 LGHNA, CDR2 YSLEER. Trimming left V 0 bases short and J 0 bases short, with 6 bases between. The CDR3 protein is CASSQDPNSGANVLTF. In nucleotides, the CDR3 is TGCGCCAGCAGCCAAGATCCAAACTCTGGGGCCAACGTCCTGACTTTC.

This clonotype has just a few counts. This chain links TRBV29-1 with TRBJ2-2; 8 nucleotides align to TRBD1. Germline V gene lookup returns CDR1 SQVTM and CDR2 ANQGSEA. V lost 1 base and J lost 6; bases outside the gene matches: 10. The CDR3 spans 16 residues. DNA of the CDR3: TGCAGCGTTGAAGTGGGGACCGGGACAGGACCCGGGGAGCTGTTTTTT. It codes for CSVEVGTGTGPGELFF.

The gene calls are TRBV19 and TRBJ1-1, with TRBD1 matching 8 bases. V lost 5 bases, J lost 5 bases, and 7 bases stayed unmatched. The CDR3 runs 14 residues. Looked up from germline, CDR1 is LNHDA and CDR2 is SQIVND (reference sequence). The CDR3 bases are TGTGCCAGTAGTCTCTACAGGGGGGAGACTGAAGCTTTCTTT. Its protein product is CASSLYRGETEAFF.

The table lists this clonotype with a few counts. The J gene is TRBJ2-7, the V gene TRBV12-3 or TRBV12-4; 8 positions match TRBD1. The J segment lost 0 bases and the V segment lost 5 bases, leaving 3 bases of the junction unmatched. CDR3 length equals 14 residues. The CDR3 loop reads CASSGQGLSYEQYF. The CDR3, as DNA: TGTGCCAGCAGTGGACAGGGACTCTCCTACGAGCAGTACTTC.

A few counts support this clonotype. The rearrangement uses TRBV12-3 or TRBV12-4 and TRBJ2-7; D is uncertain. This CDR3 is built from 10 residues. V shed 2 bases and J shed 6 bases, with 2 bases lying between them. For the CDR3, the DNA is TGTGCCAGCAGTTTACCCGAGCAGTACTTC. It encodes CASSLPEQYF.

In this sample, this clonotype turned up once. The genes are TRBV6-2 or TRBV6-3 and TRBJ2-5, with D maybe TRBD1 (6 bases). Per the germline V gene, CDR1 is MNHEY and CDR2 is SVGEGT. The CDR3 covers 14 residues. The germline V and J ends were trimmed by 7 bases and 2 bases, with 14 bases remaining between them. DNA of the CDR3: TGTGCCAGCACCCAATACAGGGATCAAGAGACCCAGTACTTC. Its protein product is CASTQYRDQETQYF.